This paragraph reports one T cell receptor (beta chain). No antigen is known for it. Per germline, CDR1 MNHEY and CDR2 SMNVEV (reference sequence). The junction had 12 bases not matched to a gene; V was cut back by 5 bases and J by 3 bases. The CDR3 spans 16 residues. These data come from a study of glioma-infiltrating T cells. Study findings and constraints: Non-neoplastic patients had below-expected tissue-blood divergence, while all gliomas exceeded expectation.

Using RNA template, CDR3s of TCR alpha and beta were amplified with iRepertoire arm-PCR. One-step reverse transcription and amplification started from approximately 100-400 ng of tissue mRNA or PBMC total RNA. TCRdb processed the multiplex PCR reads anew with MiXCR; each CDR3 protein has one entry. The sample has fewer than 200,000 distinct CDR3 sequences; about 32% are singletons. Material for sequencing was glioma tissue, nonneoplastic brain tissue, or PBMCs (not recorded which). V and J are TRBV27 and TRBJ2-7, with 8 bases that match TRBD2. The receptor comes from a human donor with low-grade glioma or glioblastoma, undergoing nonglioma brain surgery, or in good health (not recorded which). The CDR3 DNA reads TGTGCCAGCAGTACCCGGCCGGGGGGGAGCGTCTACGAGCAGTACTTC. This sequence encodes CASSTRPGGSVYEQYF.